This entry features one T cell receptor (beta chain) sequence. Its matching antigen is unknown. This record comes from a study of T cell responses to AZD1222 COVID-19 vaccine. Germline V lookup: CDR1 SGHRS, CDR2 YFSETQ. This CDR3 has 14 amino acids. The junction had 5 bases not matched to a gene; V was cut back by 5 bases and J by 3 bases. Findings and limits, study-wide: The study reported that nearly half of spike-specific TCRs target unmutated variant regions. Repertoires were obtained solely post-peak T cell response. Only a handful of AZD1222 recipients tested seropositive at baseline. Donors in the cohort were predominantly white British and more often female, and clonal diversity was possibly underestimated.

Profiling relied on immunoSEQ multiplex PCR, and the TCRdb table lists in-frame clones only, not all of them. The sample records 150,000 or so clones, approximately 90% being singletons. Sequenced material: peripheral blood, taken on day 0 of AZD1222 vaccination. The rearrangement links TRBV5-1 to TRBJ2-3, with 8 positions matching TRBD1. The source is an adult in good health. In DNA, the CDR3 is TGCGCCAGCAGGGGGGGACAGGCGACAGATACGCAGTATTTT. Amino acids: CASRGGQATDTQYF.